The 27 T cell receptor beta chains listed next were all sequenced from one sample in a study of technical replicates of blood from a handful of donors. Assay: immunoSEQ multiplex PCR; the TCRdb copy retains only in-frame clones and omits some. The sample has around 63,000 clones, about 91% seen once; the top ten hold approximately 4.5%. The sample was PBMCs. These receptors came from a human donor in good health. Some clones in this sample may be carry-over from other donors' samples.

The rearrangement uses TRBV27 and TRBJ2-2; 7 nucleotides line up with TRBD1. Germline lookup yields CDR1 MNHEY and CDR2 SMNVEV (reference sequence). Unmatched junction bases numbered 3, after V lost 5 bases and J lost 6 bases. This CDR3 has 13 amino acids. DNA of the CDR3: TGTGCCAGCAGTACACAGGGGCCCGGGGAGCTGTTTTTT. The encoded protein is CASSTQGPGELFF.

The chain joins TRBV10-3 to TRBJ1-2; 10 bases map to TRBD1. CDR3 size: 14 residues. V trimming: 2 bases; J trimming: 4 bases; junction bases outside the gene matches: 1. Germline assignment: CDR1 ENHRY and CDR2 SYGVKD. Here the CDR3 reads CAISEGQGVYGYTF. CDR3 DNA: TGTGCCATCAGTGAGGGACAGGGGGTCTATGGCTACACCTTC.

The CDR3 spells CASGLNTVWAHEQYF. The CDR3 bases are TGTGCTAGTGGTTTGAACACAGTCTGGGCTCACGAGCAGTACTTC. This sequence joins TRBV12-5 and TRBJ2-7; D gene ambiguous. The CDR3 contains 15 residues. CDR1 and CDR2 (germline): LGHNT, FRNRAP. With 2 bases removed from V and 5 bases from J, the gap between germline ends came to 16 bases. Drawing the rest from reference TRBV12-5 and TRBJ2-7, the complete variable domain is DARVTQTPRHKVTEMGQEVTMRCQPILGHNTVFWYRQTMMQGLELLAYFRNRAPLDDSGMPKDRFSAEMPDATLATLKIQPSEPRDSAVYFCASGLNTVWAHEQYFGPGTRLTVT.

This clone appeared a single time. The chain's CDR3 is CASSRGGGYTF. DNA of the CDR3: TGCGCCAGCAGCCGGGGAGGTGGCTACACCTTC. This rearrangement joins TRBV4-1 to TRBJ1-2; D is ambiguous. This CDR3 spans 11 amino acids. The V and J ends lost 4 bases and 7 bases respectively, with 7 bases between them. CDR1 MGHRA and CDR2 YSYEKL come from the germline V gene.

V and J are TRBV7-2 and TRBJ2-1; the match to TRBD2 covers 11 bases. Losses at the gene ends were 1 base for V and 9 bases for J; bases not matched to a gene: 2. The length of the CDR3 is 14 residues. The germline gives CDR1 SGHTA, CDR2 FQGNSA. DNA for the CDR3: TGTGCCAGCAGCTTAGGACTAGCGGGAACTGAGCAGTTCTTC. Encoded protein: CASSLGLAGTEQFF.

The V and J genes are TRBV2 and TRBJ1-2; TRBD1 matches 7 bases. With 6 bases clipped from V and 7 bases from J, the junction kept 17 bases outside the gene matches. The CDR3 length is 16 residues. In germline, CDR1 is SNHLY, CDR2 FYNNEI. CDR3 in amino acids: CASSLEGASIFGGYTF. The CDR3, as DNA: TGTGCCAGCAGCCTTGAGGGGGCTTCAATATTTGGTGGCTACACCTTC.

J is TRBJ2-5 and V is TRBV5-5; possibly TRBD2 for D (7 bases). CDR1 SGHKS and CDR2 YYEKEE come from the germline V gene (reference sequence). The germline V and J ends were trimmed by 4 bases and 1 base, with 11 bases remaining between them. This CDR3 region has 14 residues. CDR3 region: CASSRGASQETQYF. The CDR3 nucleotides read TGTGCCAGCAGCCGGGGGGCATCCCAAGAGACCCAGTACTTC.

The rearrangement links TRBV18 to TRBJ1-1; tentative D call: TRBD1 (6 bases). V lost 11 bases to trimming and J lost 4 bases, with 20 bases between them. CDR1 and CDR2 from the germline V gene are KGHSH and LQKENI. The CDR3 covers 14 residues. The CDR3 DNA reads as TGTGCCGGGTCAAGGGGGGGCCGGGGCACTGAAGCTTTCTTT. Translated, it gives CAGSRGGRGTEAFF.

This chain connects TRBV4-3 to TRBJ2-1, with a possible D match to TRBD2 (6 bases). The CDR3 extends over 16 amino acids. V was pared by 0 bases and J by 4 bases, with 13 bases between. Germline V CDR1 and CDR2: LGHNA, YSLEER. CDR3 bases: TGCGCCAGCAGCCAAGATCGAACGGGGGAGTACAATGAGCAGTTCTTC. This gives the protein CASSQDRTGEYNEQFF.

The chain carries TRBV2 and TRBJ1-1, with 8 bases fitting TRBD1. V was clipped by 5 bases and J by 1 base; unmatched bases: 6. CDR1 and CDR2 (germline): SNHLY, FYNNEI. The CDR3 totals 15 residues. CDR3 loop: CASSRQGMGNTEAFF. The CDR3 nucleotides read TGTGCCAGCAGTCGACAGGGGATGGGGAACACTGAAGCTTTCTTT.

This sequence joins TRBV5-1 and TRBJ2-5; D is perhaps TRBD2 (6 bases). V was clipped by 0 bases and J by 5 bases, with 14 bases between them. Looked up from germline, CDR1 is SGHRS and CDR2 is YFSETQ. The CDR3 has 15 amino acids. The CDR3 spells CASSLVPGVAETQYF. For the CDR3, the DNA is TGCGCCAGCAGCTTGGTCCCGGGAGTGGCGGAGACCCAGTACTTC.

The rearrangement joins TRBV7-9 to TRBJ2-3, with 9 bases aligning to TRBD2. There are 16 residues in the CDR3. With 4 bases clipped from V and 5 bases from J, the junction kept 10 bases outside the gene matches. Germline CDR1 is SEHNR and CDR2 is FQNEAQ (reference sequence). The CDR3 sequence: CASSSPAGGTGDTQYF. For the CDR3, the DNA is TGTGCCAGCAGCTCACCTGCGGGGGGGACGGGAGATACGCAGTATTTT.

CDR3 coding DNA: TGTGCCAGCTCTGTGGGGGCTCGTGGCGAGCAGTACTTC. Translated, it gives CASSVGARGEQYF. The gene calls are TRBV19 and TRBJ2-7, with D possibly matching TRBD1 (6 bases). Germline V gene lookup returns CDR1 LNHDA and CDR2 SQIVND (reference sequence). The CDR3 has 13 residues. Trimming stripped 9 bases from V and 6 bases from J, with 18 bases between. The entire variable domain, with the rest obtained from reference TRBV19 and TRBJ2-7, is as follows: DGGITQSPKYLFRKEGQNVTLSCEQNLNHDAMYWYRQDPGQGLRLIYYSQIVNDFQKGDIAEGYSVSREKKESFPLTVTSAQKNPTAFYLCASSVGARGEQYFGPGTRLTVT.

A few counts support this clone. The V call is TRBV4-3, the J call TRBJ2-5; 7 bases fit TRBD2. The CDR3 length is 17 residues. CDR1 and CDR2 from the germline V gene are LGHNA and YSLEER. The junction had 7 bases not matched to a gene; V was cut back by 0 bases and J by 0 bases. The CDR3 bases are TGCGCCAGCAGCCAAGATGTGGGAGCGGGAAACCAAGAGACCCAGTACTTC. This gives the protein CASSQDVGAGNQETQYF.

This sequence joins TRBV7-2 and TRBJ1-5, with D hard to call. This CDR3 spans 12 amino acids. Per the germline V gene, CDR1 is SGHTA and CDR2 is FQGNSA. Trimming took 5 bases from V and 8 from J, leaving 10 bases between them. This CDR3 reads CASSHPGKPQHF. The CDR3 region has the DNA TGTGCCAGCAGCCACCCGGGGAAGCCCCAGCATTTT. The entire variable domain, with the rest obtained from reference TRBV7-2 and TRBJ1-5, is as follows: GAGVSQSPSNKVTEKGKDVELRCDPISGHTALYWYRQSLGQGLEFLIYFQGNSAPDKSGLPSDRFSAERTGGSVSTLTIQRTQQEDSAVYLCASSHPGKPQHFGDGTRLSIL.

CDR3 residues: CASSQDVSGGAGELFF. CDR3 DNA: TGCGCCAGCAGCCAAGATGTTAGCGGGGGAGCCGGGGAGCTGTTTTTT. J is TRBJ2-2 and V is TRBV4-3; TRBD2 agrees at 9 bases. Per the germline V gene, CDR1 is LGHNA and CDR2 is YSLEER. The CDR3 has 16 residues. Trimming took 0 bases from V and 6 from J; bases not matched to a gene: 5.

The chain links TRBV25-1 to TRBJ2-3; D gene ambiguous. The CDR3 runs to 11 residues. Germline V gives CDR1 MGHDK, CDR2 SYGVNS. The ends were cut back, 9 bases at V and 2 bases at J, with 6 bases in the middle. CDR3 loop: CASRLTDTQYF. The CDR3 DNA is TGTGCCAGTCGACTCACAGATACGCAGTATTTT.

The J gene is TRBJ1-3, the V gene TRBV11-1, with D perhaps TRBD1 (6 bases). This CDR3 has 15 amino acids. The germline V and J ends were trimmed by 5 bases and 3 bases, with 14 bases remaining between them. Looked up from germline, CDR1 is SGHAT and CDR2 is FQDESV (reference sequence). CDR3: CASSPRPTGGNTIYF. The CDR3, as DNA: TGTGCCAGCAGCCCCCGACCGACAGGTGGAAACACCATATATTTT.

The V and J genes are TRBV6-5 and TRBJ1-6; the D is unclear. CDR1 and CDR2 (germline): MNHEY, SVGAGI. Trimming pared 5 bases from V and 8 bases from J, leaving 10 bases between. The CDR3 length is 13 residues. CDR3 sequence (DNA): TGTGCCAGCAGTCTCGAAGGAGATTCACCCCTCCACTTT. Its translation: CASSLEGDSPLHF.

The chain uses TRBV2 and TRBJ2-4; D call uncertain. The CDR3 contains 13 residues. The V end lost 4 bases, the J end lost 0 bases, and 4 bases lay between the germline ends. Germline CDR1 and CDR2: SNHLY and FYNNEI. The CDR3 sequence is CASSGLAKNIQYF. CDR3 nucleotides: TGTGCCAGCAGTGGTCTAGCCAAAAACATTCAGTACTTC.

The CDR3 region has the DNA TGTGCCAGCTCACCATACACAGGGCAAGAGACCCAGTACTTC. As protein: CASSPYTGQETQYF. This chain links TRBV18 with TRBJ2-5, with TRBD1 as a possible D gene (6 bases). CDR1 is KGHSH and CDR2 is LQKENI in the germline V gene. With 2 bases removed from V and 2 bases from J, the gap between germline ends came to 9 bases. This CDR3 spans 14 amino acids.

CDR3 bases: TGTGCCAGCAGTTACTCCTCCGGGGGGGGCGGAGGGACGCAGTATTTT. Protein sequence: CASSYSSGGGGGTQYF. V is TRBV6-5 and J is TRBJ2-3; 8 bases agree with TRBD2. This CDR3 spans 16 amino acids. Germline assignment: CDR1 MNHEY and CDR2 SVGAGI. J was trimmed by 9 bases and V by 0 bases; bases with no gene match: 11.

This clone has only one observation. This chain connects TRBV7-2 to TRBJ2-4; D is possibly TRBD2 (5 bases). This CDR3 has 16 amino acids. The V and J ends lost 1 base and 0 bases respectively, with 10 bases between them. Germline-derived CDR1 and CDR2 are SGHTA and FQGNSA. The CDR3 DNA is TGTGCCAGCAGCTTAGTAAGGGCGGGAGCCAAAAACATTCAGTACTTC. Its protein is CASSLVRAGAKNIQYF.

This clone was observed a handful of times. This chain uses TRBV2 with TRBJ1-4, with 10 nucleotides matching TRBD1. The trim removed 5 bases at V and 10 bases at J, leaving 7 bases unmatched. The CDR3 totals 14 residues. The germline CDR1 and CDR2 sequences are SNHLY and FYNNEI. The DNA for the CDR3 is TGTGCCAGCAGTTCCGGGACAGGGGATGGAAAACTGTTTTTT. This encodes CASSSGTGDGKLFF.

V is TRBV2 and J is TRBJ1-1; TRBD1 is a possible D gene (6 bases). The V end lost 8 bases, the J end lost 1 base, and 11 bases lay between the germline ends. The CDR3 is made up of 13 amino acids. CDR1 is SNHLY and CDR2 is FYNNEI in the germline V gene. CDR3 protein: CASLGAANTEAFF. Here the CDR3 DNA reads TGTGCCAGCCTGGGGGCGGCGAACACTGAAGCTTTCTTT.

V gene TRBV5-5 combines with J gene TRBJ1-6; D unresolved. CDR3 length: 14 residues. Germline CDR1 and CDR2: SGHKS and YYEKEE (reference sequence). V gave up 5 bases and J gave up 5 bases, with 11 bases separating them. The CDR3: CASRTGENNSPLHF. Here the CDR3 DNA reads TGTGCCAGCAGAACCGGGGAGAATAATTCACCCCTCCACTTT.

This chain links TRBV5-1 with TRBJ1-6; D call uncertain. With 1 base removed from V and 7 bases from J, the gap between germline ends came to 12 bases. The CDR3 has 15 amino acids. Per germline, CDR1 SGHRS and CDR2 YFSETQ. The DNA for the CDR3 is TGCGCCAGCAGCTTGTTGGTGGCCCTCAATTCACCCCTCCACTTT. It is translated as CASSLLVALNSPLHF.